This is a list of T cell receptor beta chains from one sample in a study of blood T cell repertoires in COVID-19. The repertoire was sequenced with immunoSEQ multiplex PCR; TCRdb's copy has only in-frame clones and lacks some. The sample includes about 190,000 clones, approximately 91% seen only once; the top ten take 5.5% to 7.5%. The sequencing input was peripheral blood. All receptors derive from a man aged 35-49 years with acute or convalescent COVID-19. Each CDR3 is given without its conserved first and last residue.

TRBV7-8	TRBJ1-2	ASSTLQGAGGYT
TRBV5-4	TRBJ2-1	ASSPSGGADNEQF
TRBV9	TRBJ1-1	ASSVAGRYIEAF
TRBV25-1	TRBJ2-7	ASVRSVRDRSMGEQY
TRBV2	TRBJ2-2	ASTGQRNTGELF
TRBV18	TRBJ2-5	ASCGTSGRETQY
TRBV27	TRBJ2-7	ASRWTSGYEQY
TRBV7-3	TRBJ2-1	ASSLFGGNEQF
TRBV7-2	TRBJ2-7	ASSPPPGPSEQY
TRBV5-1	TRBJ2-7	ASSQHPQGAYEQY
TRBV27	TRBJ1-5	ASSPHWTGNQPQH
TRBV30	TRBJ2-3	AWTAGAHTQY
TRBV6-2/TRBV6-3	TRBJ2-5	ASSWAGAETQY
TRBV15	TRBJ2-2	ATSRGSAGGIAGELF
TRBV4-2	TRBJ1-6	ASSPRTGKESPLH
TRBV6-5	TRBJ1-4	ASSSDRGMKLF
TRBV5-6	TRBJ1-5	ASSLDKMRNQPQH
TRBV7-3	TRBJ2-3	ASRRSGGEDTQY
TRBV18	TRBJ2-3	ASSPLTIPPGYSGLTDTQY
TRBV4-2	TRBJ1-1	ASSRTGRTEAF
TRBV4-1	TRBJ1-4	ASSQDLPNEKLF
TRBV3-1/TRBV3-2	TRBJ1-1	ASSQAREYTEAF
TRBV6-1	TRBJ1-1	ASSDSRTGTFAEAF
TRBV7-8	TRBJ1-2	ASSGSLGRGGGYT
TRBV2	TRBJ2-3	ASSEDTRGTDTQY
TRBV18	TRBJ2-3	ASSPRGGQGSDTQY
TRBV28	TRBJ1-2	ASTVGGSNGYT
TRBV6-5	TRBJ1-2	ASSQTGLGGYT
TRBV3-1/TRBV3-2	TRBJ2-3	ASSQLDRGSDTQY
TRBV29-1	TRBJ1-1	SVLTVNTGAF
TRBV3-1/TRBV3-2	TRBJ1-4	ASTTGGHEKLF
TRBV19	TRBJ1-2	ASSIRVTEYGYT